There are a few counts of the clone carrying this TCR beta chain. Its antigen is undetermined. Investigators isolated RNA and reverse transcribed it into cDNA to act as the sequencing template. Here immunoSEQ multiplex PCR was the method, and the copy in TCRdb shows in-frame clones only, minus some. The repertoire holds 100,000 to 150,000 clones, with 61% as singletons. CDR1 LNHDA and CDR2 SQIVND come from the germline V gene (reference sequence). V was trimmed by 6 bases and J by 0 bases, leaving 15 bases between them. The CDR3 has 16 amino acids. The data belong to a study of CD8+ T cells in alopecia areata. Overall study context: Treated patients were dosed with oral tofacitinib, taking 5 to 10 mg twice daily. The study's findings and limits: Scalp and blood samples kept many expanded lesional clones throughout tofacitinib. Tofacitinib significantly lowered scalp clonality and expanded CD8+ clones among the top 100. Any link of baseline CD8+ expansion to response, resting on one nonresponder, remains uncertain.

The treatment: oral pan-JAK inhibitor, 5-10 mg twice daily. The material was CD4+ T cells sorted from blood, obtained at week 4, from a patient treated with tofacitinib. This TCR was sampled from a human donor with alopecia areata. The chain links TRBV19 to TRBJ1-3; no reliable D call. CDR3 region: CASSSVGRDSGNTIYF. The CDR3 region has the DNA TGTGCCAGTAGCTCCGTTGGACGGGACTCTGGAAACACCATATATTTT.